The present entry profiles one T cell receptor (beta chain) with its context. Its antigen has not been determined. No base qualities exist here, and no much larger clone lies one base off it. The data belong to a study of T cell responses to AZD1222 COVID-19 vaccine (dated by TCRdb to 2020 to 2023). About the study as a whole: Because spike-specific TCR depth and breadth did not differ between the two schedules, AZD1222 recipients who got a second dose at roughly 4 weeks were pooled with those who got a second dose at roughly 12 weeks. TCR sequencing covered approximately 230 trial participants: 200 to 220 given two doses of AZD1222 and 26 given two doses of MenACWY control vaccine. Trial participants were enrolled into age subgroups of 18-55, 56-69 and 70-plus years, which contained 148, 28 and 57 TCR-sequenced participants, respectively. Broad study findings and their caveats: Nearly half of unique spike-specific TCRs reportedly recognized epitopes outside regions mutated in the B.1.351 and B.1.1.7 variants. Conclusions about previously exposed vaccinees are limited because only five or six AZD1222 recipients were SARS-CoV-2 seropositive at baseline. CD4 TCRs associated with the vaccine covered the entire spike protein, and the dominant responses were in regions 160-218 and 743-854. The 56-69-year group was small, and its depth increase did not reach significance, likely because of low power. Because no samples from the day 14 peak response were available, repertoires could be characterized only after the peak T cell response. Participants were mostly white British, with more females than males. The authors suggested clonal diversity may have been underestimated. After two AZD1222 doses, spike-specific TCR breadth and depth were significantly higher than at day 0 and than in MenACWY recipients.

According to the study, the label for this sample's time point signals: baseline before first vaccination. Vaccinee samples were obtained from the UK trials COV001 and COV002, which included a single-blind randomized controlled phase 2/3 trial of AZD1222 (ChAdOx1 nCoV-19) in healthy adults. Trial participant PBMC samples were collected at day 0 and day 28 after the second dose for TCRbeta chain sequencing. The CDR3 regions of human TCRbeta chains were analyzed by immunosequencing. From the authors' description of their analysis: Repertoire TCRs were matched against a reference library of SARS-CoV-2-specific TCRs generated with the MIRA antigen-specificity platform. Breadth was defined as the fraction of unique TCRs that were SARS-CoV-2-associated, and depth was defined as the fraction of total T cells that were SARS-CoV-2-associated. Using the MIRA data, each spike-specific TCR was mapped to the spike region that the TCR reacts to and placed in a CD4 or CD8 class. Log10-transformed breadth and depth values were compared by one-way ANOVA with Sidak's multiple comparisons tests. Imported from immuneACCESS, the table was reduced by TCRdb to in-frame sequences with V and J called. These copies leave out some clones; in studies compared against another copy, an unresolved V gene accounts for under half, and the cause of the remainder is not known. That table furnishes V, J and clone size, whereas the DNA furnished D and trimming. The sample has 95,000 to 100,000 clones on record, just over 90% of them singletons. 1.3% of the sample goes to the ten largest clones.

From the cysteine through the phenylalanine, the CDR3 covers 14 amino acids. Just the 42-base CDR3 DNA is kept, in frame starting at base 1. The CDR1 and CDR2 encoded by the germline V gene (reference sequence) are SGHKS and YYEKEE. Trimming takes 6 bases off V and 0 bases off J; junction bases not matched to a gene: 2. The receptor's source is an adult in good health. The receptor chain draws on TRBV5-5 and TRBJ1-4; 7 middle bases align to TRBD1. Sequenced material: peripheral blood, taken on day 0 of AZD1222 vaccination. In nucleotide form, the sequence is TGTGCCAGCACCGGGACAGCAACTAATGAAAAACTGTTTTTT. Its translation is CASTGTATNEKLFF.